This T cell receptor beta chain appears in the sequencing data of a study of blood T cell repertoires in COVID-19. About the research overall: The samples span acute and convalescent COVID-19 from the United States, Italy and Spain. From T cells, B-cell-depleted T cells, or PBMCs came the material, which was cDNA or gDNA.

Using immunoSEQ multiplex PCR, the repertoire was profiled, and TCRdb retains in-frame clones only, with some absent. The profile shows around 310,000 clones, around 92% of them singletons. The age range of participants was about 18 to 95 years, with residence in fewer than 25 US areas. Among Cohort 3 donors, those recovered had two negative PCRs, clearance, or symptom resolution. CDR1 is WSHSY and CDR2 is SAAADI in the germline V gene. This CDR3 region has 13 residues. Trimming pared 4 bases from V and 3 bases from J, leaving 9 bases between. The clonotype was recovered from a young woman who had recovered from COVID-19. Sequencing was carried out using PBMCs or T cells enriched from blood (not recorded which). This chain joins TRBV10-2 and TRBJ1-1; D is uncertain. The CDR3 loop is CASSAIADTEAFF. The CDR3 DNA follows: TGCGCCAGCAGTGCCATAGCGGACACTGAAGCTTTCTTT.